Detailed here is one TCR beta chain. Sequencing used immunoSEQ multiplex PCR; TCRdb keeps in-frame clones, though not all of them. The repertoire holds about 2.1 million clones, roughly 93% seen once, with over 1.5% in the top ten. Positively selected for CCR7, the CD45RO-negative cells used as naive CD8 cells excluded terminally differentiated effector memory CD45RA+ cells. These data originate in a study of shared clonotypes between healthy human individuals. Trimming took 5 bases from V and 2 from J, leaving 15 bases between them. CDR3 length: 15 amino acids. From germline, CDR1 is SGHTA and CDR2 FQGTGA.

Specimen: naive CD8+ T cells from PBMCs. The receptor's source is a man between 18 and 29 years old in good health. Some clones in this sample may be carry-over from other donors' samples. The chain is built from TRBV7-3 and TRBJ1-2; no clear D gene. The CDR3 spells CASSANRATNYGYTF. In DNA form, the CDR3 reads TGTGCCAGCAGCGCGAACCGGGCTACCAACTATGGCTACACCTTC.